The 20 T cell receptor beta chains listed next were all sequenced from one sample in a study of control samples from healthy donors and cancer patients. Profiling relied on immunoSEQ multiplex PCR, and the TCRdb table lists in-frame clones only, not all of them. The table includes some 89,000 clones, 86% detected once. The source material was blood. All receptors derive from a man aged 25-45 years in good health.

The gene calls are TRBV18 and TRBJ2-5; 10 nucleotides align to TRBD1. The junction had 7 bases not matched to a gene; V was cut back by 4 bases and J by 5 bases. Looked up from germline, CDR1 is KGHSH and CDR2 is LQKENI. The CDR3 is 15 residues long. CDR3 amino acids: CASSLGQGRLETQYF. In DNA form, the CDR3 reads TGTGCCAGCTCACTGGGACAGGGGAGGTTGGAGACCCAGTACTTC. The full variable domain, its missing parts supplied by reference TRBV18 and TRBJ2-5, is NAGVMQNPRHLVRRRGQEARLRCSPMKGHSHVYWYRQLPEEGLKFMVYLQKENIIDESGMPKERFSAEFPKEGPSILRIQQVVRGDSAAYFCASSLGQGRLETQYFGPGTRLLVL.

The genes are TRBV27 and TRBJ2-5, with TRBD2 matching 7 bases. Trimming took 6 bases from V and 0 from J; bases not matched to a gene: 7. There are 15 residues in the CDR3. Germline-derived CDR1 and CDR2 are MNHEY and SMNVEV (reference sequence). The CDR3 bases are TGTGCCAGCAGCACCTCTAGCGGATACCAAGAGACCCAGTACTTC. Its protein is CASSTSSGYQETQYF.

The chain employs TRBV6-2 or TRBV6-3 and TRBJ2-7; D possibly corresponds to TRBD2 (5 bases). V lost 6 bases, J lost 3 bases, and 9 bases lay in between. CDR1 is MNHEY, CDR2 SVGEGT, per germline. This CDR3 region has 12 residues. The CDR3 coding sequence is TGTGCCAGCAGCTCGGGGAGCTACGAGCAGTACGTC. Translation gives CASSSGSYEQYV.

V and J are TRBV2 and TRBJ2-7; D may match TRBD1 or TRBD2 (6 bases each). Germline V lookup: CDR1 SNHLY, CDR2 FYNNEI. V gave up 6 bases and J gave up 4 bases, with 10 bases separating them. The CDR3 has 12 amino acids. The DNA for the CDR3 is TGTGCCAGCAGCCAGGGGACTTACGAGCAGTACTTC. Translating gives CASSQGTYEQYF.

This rearrangement joins TRBV7-9 to TRBJ1-2; TRBD1 aligns across 8 bases. CDR1 and CDR2 from the germline V gene are SEHNR and FQNEAQ (reference sequence). The V gene end was trimmed by 3 bases and the J gene end by 6 bases; junction bases not matched to a gene: 9. The CDR3 has 15 amino acids. CDR3 residues: CASSFIDRGGDGYTF. As DNA, the CDR3 is TGTGCCAGCAGCTTTATTGACAGGGGCGGGGATGGCTACACCTTC.

This chain joins TRBV6-5 and TRBJ2-6; D is unclear. Trimming left V 1 base short and J 0 bases short, with 4 bases between. CDR1 and CDR2 (germline): MNHEY, SVGAGI. The CDR3 consists of 15 residues. The CDR3 is CASSYFSSGANVLTF. CDR3 sequence (DNA): TGTGCCAGCAGTTACTTCAGCTCTGGGGCCAACGTCCTGACTTTC.

This rearrangement joins TRBV5-6 to TRBJ2-5; 10 bases are shared with TRBD2. The junction had 3 bases not matched to a gene; V was cut back by 3 bases and J by 1 base. This CDR3 is built from 15 residues. Germline lookup yields CDR1 SGHDT and CDR2 YYEEEE. The CDR3 protein is CASSWGTSAQETQYF. The CDR3 nucleotides read TGTGCCAGCAGCTGGGGGACTAGCGCCCAAGAGACCCAGTACTTC. The full variable domain, rest sourced from reference TRBV5-6 and TRBJ2-5, is DAGVTQSPTHLIKTRGQQVTLRCSPKSGHDTVSWYQQALGQGPQFIFQYYEEEERQRGNFPDRFSGHQFPNYSSELNVNALLLGDSALYLCASSWGTSAQETQYFGPGTRLLVL.

The chain employs TRBV7-2 and TRBJ2-2; perhaps D is TRBD1 or TRBD2 (6 bases each). Germline V gene lookup returns CDR1 SGHTA and CDR2 FQGNSA. V lost 1 base, J lost 6 bases, and 18 bases lay in between. The CDR3 has 17 residues. The CDR3 protein is CASSLVKGGGVSGELFF. The CDR3 bases are TGTGCCAGCAGCTTAGTCAAGGGGGGCGGCGTATCCGGGGAGCTGTTTTTT.

This chain uses TRBV5-1 with TRBJ2-3; 8 bases are shared with TRBD2. CDR3 size: 16 residues. In germline, CDR1 is SGHRS, CDR2 YFSETQ. V lost 0 bases to trimming and J lost 2 bases; unmatched junction nucleotides: 5. This CDR3 reads CASSLAAGAPTDTQYF. Here the CDR3 DNA reads TGCGCCAGCAGCTTGGCAGCGGGGGCCCCCACAGATACGCAGTATTTT.

The rearrangement uses TRBV4-1 and TRBJ2-5; possible D gene TRBD2, 6 bases. The CDR3 contains 14 residues. V was shortened by 0 bases and J by 4 bases, with 9 bases between the two germline ends. Germline CDR1 MGHRA, CDR2 YSYEKL. The CDR3 is CASSQDGGGETQYF. The CDR3 DNA reads as TGCGCCAGCAGCCAAGACGGGGGTGGAGAGACCCAGTACTTC.

A single count supports this clone. The V and J genes are TRBV30 and TRBJ1-2; D unclear. Germline CDR1 GTSNPN, CDR2 SVGIG (reference sequence). The CDR3 is made up of 12 amino acids. The V gene lost 0 bases and the J gene lost 8 bases, with 10 bases spanning the gap. CDR3 coding DNA: TGTGCCTGGAGTGTAGTCCGTAGCGGCTACACCTTC. Translating it yields CAWSVVRSGYTF.

This clone was counted many times. The rearrangement links TRBV4-2 to TRBJ2-5; TRBD2 matches 9 bases. From germline, CDR1 is LGHNA and CDR2 YNFKEQ. V was clipped by 0 bases and J by 5 bases; unmatched bases: 7. CDR3 size: 16 residues. The CDR3 nucleotides read TGTGCCAGCAGCCAAGAAGGCGGGGGGGCGAGGGAGACCCAGTACTTC. Translated: CASSQEGGGARETQYF.

The chain recombines TRBV6-5 with TRBJ2-1; 8 positions match TRBD2. The germline CDR1 and CDR2 sequences are MNHEY and SVGAGI. The CDR3 extends over 15 amino acids. J lost 6 bases, V lost 1 base, and 5 bases had no gene match. CDR3 sequence (DNA): TGTGCCAGCAGTTACTACGGGGGGGCTGGCAATGAGCAGTTCTTC. The encoded protein is CASSYYGGAGNEQFF.

This chain connects TRBV4-2 to TRBJ2-1; D is ambiguous. Germline values: CDR1 LGHNA, CDR2 YNFKEQ. The V end was cut by 4 bases, the J end by 7 bases, with 11 bases between. The CDR3 loop spans 13 amino acids. The CDR3 reads CASSPTNTNEQFF. Written as DNA, the CDR3 is TGTGCCAGCAGCCCAACCAATACGAATGAGCAGTTCTTC.

The chain joins TRBV4-2 to TRBJ1-4; D not resolved. The V gene's germline CDR1 is LGHNA and CDR2 YNFKEQ. V lost 4 bases, J lost 4 bases, and 13 bases lay in between. The CDR3 has 15 residues. CDR3 nucleotides: TGTGCCAGCAGCCCACTCGTCAGACATAATGAAAAACTGTTTTTT. This encodes CASSPLVRHNEKLFF.

The genes are TRBV5-4 and TRBJ1-2; weak D call: TRBD1 (6 bases). This CDR3 is built from 14 residues. V was clipped by 2 bases and J by 7 bases, with 15 bases between them. The germline V gene encodes CDR1 SGHNT and CDR2 YYREEE (reference sequence). This chain's CDR3 is CASSFGGAQGGYTF. The CDR3 coding sequence is TGTGCCAGCAGCTTTGGGGGGGCGCAGGGTGGCTACACCTTC.

The V call is TRBV27, the J call TRBJ2-3; 12 bases map to TRBD2. The V and J ends lost 0 bases and 4 bases, in that order; junction bases with no gene match: 8. The CDR3 sequence is 18 residues long. Germline V gene sequence: CDR1 MNHEY, CDR2 SMNVEV (reference sequence). As DNA, the CDR3 is TGTGCCAGCAGTTTATCCCCACGGACTAGCGGGGTCGCAGATACGCAGTATTTT. Translated: CASSLSPRTSGVADTQYF.

CDR3 protein: CASSPRRKPGEGDTEAFF. The CDR3, as DNA: TGTGCCAGCTCACCACGGCGGAAGCCAGGGGAAGGGGACACTGAAGCTTTCTTT. This chain uses TRBV18 with TRBJ1-1, with a possible D match to TRBD1 (6 bases). CDR3 length equals 18 residues. Germline loops: CDR1 KGHSH, CDR2 LQKENI. V was trimmed by 1 base and J by 3 bases, leaving 21 bases between them.

The rearrangement uses TRBV9 and TRBJ2-1; D gene ambiguous. Germline values: CDR1 SGDLS, CDR2 YYNGEE. The ends were cut back, 2 bases at V and 8 bases at J, with 5 bases in the middle. This CDR3 contains 11 residues. The CDR3 is CASSVADEQFF. The CDR3 DNA reads as TGTGCCAGCAGCGTTGCAGATGAGCAGTTCTTC. Using reference TRBV9 and TRBJ2-1 for the parts outside the CDR3, the full variable domain is DSGVTQTPKHLITATGQRVTLRCSPRSGDLSVYWYQQSLDQGLQFLIQYYNGEERAKGNILERFSAQQFPDLHSELNLSSLELGDSALYFCASSVADEQFFGPGTRLTVL.

The V call is TRBV7-9, the J call TRBJ1-6; TRBD1 agrees at 8 bases. V dropped 6 bases and J dropped 8; count of bases not matched to a gene: 9. Germline V gives CDR1 SEHNR, CDR2 FQNEAQ (reference sequence). There are 15 residues in the CDR3. The CDR3, as DNA: TGTGCCAGCAGGTCACCAGGGGGCCCGGATTCACCCCTCCACTTT. This codes for CASRSPGGPDSPLHF.